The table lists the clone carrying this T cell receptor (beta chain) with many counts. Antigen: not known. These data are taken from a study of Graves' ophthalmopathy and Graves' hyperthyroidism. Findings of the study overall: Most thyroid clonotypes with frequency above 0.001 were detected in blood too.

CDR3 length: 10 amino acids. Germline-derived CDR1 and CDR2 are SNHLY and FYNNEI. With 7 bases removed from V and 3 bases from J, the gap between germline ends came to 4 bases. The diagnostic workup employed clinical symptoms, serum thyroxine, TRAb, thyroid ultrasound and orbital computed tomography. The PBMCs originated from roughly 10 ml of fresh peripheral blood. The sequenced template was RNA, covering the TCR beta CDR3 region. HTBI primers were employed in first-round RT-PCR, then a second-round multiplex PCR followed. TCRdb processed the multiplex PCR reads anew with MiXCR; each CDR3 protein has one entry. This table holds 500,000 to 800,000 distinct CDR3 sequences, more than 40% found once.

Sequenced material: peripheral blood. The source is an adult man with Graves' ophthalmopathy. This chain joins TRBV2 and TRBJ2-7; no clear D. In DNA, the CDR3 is TGTGCCAGCACAATCTACGAGCAGTACTTC. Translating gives CASTIYEQYF.